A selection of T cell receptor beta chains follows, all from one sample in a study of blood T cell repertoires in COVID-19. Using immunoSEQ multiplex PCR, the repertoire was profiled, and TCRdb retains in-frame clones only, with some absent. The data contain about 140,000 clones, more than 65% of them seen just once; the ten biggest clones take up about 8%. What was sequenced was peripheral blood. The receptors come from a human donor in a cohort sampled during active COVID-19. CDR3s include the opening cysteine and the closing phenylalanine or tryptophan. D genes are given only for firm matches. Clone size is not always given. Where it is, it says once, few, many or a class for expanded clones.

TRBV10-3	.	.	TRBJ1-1	TGTGCCATCAGTACAGGGATGTCGAACACTGAAGCTTTCTTT	CAISTGMSNTEAFF
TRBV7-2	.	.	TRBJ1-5	TGTGCCAGCAGCTTTGACGGGTCTAGCAATCAGCCCCAGCATTTT	CASSFDGSSNQPQHF
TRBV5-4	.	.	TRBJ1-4	TGTGCCAGCAGCACCGGGGACCGCGTTGGGAGGGAACTGTTTTTT	CASSTGDRVGRELFF
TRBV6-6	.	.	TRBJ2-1	TGTGCCAGCAGTTACGTCGGTGAGCAGTTCTTC	CASSYVGEQFF
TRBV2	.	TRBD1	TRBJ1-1	TGTGCCAGCAGTCGGACAGGGGTAGGGACTGAAGCTTTCTTT	CASSRTGVGTEAFF
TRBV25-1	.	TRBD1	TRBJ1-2	TGTGCCAGCAGTGAATCTAATGGGTATGGGACAGAATATGGCTACACCTTC	CASSESNGYGTEYGYTF
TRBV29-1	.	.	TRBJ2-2	TGCAGCGCTAAGGGGCTGCTCACCGGGGAGCTGTTTTTT	CSAKGLLTGELFF
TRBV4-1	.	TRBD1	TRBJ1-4	TGCGCCAGCAGTCCTAGACAGGGCTGGGAAAAACTGTTTTTT	CASSPRQGWEKLFF
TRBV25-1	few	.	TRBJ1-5	TGTGCCAGCAGTGAGACAGCATTCAATCAGCCCCAGCATTTT	CASSETAFNQPQHF
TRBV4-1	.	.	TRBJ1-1	TGCGCCAGCAGCCAACTGGGGCGGCCTGAGGAAGCTTTCTTT	CASSQLGRPEEAFF
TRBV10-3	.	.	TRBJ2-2	TGTGCCATCAGTAAACAGGACGGGAGCACCGGGGAGCTGTTTTTT	CAISKQDGSTGELFF
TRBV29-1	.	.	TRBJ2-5	TGCAGCGTTGATAGGAGGGTAGGGAGAGAGACCCAGTACTTC	CSVDRRVGRETQYF
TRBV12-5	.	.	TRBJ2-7	TGTGCTAGTGGTTTGGACGGACTGCCCTCCTTC	CASGLDGLPSF
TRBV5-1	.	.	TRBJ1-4	TGCGCCAGCAGCCCCGGACAGAATGAAAAACTGTTTTTT	CASSPGQNEKLFF
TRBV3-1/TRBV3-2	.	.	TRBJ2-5	TGTGCCAGCAGCCAAACAGGGCGGGAGACCCAGTACTTC	CASSQTGRETQYF
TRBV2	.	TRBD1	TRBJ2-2	TGTGCCAGCAGAGCCAGGGGACAGCAGAACACCGGGGAGCTGTTTTTT	CASRARGQQNTGELFF
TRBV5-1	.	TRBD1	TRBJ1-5	TGCGCCAGCAGCCCCGACAGGGGGAGCAATCAGCCCCAGCATTTT	CASSPDRGSNQPQHF
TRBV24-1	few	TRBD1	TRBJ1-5	TGTGCCACCAGTGGACAGGGGCTCAATCAGCCCCAGCATTTT	CATSGQGLNQPQHF
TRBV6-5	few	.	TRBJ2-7	TGTGCCAGCAGACACAACAGGGACTCCTACGAGCAGTACTTC	CASRHNRDSYEQYF
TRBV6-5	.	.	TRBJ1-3	TGTGCCAGCAGTTACGAAACTCCCGGAAACACCATATATTTT	CASSYETPGNTIYF
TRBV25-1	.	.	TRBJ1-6	TGTGCCAGCAGTGGGTTGGGAGCGGGTTTTGGGAATTCACCCCTCCACTTT	CASSGLGAGFGNSPLHF
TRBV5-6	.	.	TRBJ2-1	TGTGCCAGCAGCCTGACAGGTTTTGAGCAGTTCTTC	CASSLTGFEQFF
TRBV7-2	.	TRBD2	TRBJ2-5	TGTGCCAGCAGCTTAGCGTATCTAGCGGGGTCCCAAGAGACCCAGTACTTC	CASSLAYLAGSQETQYF
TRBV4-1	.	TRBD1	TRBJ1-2	TGCGCCAGCAGCCAAGATGGGACAGGGATTGACTATGGCTACACCTTC	CASSQDGTGIDYGYTF
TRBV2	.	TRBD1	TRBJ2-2	TGTGCCAGCAGGCCCAGGGGGCTGAGGACCGGGGAGCTGTTTTTT	CASRPRGLRTGELFF
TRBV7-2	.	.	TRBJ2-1	TGTGCCAGCAGCTTAGCCGTTTACAATGAGCAGTTCTTC	CASSLAVYNEQFF
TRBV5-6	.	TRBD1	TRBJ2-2	TGTGCCAGCAGCGTGGACAGGGGGCACACCGGGGAGCTGTTTTTT	CASSVDRGHTGELFF
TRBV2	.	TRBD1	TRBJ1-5	TGTGCCAGCAGTCCCGGGACAGCAAATCAGCCCCAGCATTTT	CASSPGTANQPQHF
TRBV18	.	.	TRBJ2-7	TGTGCCAGCTCACCCACGGAGGGCTACGAGCAGTACTTC	CASSPTEGYEQYF
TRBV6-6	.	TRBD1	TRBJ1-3	TGTGCCAGCAGCCAGACAGGGTCTGGAAACACCATATATTTT	CASSQTGSGNTIYF
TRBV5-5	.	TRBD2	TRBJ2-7	TGTGCCAGCAGCTTGGATCCAGCGGGGGCCTACGAGCAGTACTTC	CASSLDPAGAYEQYF
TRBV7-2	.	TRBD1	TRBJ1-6	TGTGCCAGCAGCATGGACAGGGCGTTAAATTCACCCCTCCACTTT	CASSMDRALNSPLHF
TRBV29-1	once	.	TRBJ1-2	TGCAGCGTTAAGGACACACCCTATGGCTACACCTTC	CSVKDTPYGYTF
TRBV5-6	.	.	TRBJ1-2	TGTGCCAGCAGCTTGGTGGCCAGGAACTATGGCTACACCTTC	CASSLVARNYGYTF
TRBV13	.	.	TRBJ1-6	TGTGCCAGCAGCTTAAATCGGGTGAGCTCCTATAATTCACCCCTCCACTTT	CASSLNRVSSYNSPLHF
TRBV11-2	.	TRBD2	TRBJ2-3	TGTGCCAGCAGCTTATTGTCAACTAGCGGGACAGATACGCAGTATTTT	CASSLLSTSGTDTQYF
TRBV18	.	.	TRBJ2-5	TGTGCCAGCTCACCAGGGGCCATTCAGATGGCCCAGTACTTC	CASSPGAIQMAQYF
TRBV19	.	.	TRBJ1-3	TGTGCCAGTAGTATTCTAGGCAGCTACTCCTCTGGAAACACCATATATTTT	CASSILGSYSSGNTIYF
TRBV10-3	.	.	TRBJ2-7	TGTGCCATCACATCGGCAGGGGACGAGCAGTACTTC	CAITSAGDEQYF
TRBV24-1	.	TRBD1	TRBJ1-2	TGTGCCACCAGTGAGGGGGGGACAGGGGCGAACTATGGCTACACCTTC	CATSEGGTGANYGYTF
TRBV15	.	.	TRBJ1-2	TGTGCCACCAGCAGAGATCTAGGGGTTTCTAACTATGGCTACACCTTC	CATSRDLGVSNYGYTF
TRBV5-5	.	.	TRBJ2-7	TGTGCCAGCAGCTTACAGTACGAGCAGTACTTC	CASSLQYEQYF
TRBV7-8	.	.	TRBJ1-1	TGTGCCAGCAGCTTAGATGTAGTAACTGAAGCTTTCTTT	CASSLDVVTEAFF
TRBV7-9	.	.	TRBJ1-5	TGTGCCAGCAGCTCGGGTCCAGGGGGCAATCAGCCCCAGCATTTT	CASSSGPGGNQPQHF
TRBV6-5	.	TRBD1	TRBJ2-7	TGTGCCAGCAGTTACTCCGGACAGGGGGCAAGGAACGAGCAGTACTTC	CASSYSGQGARNEQYF
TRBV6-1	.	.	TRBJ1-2	TGTGCCAGCAGTGAGAGACAGTCCGACTATGGCTACACCTTC	CASSERQSDYGYTF
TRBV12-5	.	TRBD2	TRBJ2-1	TGTGCTACGCGACTAGCGGGGGGAAATGAGCAGTTCTTC	CATRLAGGNEQFF
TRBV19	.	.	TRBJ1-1	TGTGCCAGTAACCTTGACAGGTACACTGAAGCTTTCTTT	CASNLDRYTEAFF
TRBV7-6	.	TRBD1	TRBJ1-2	TGTGCCAGCAGCTTAAGACAGGGCGGCTATGGCTACACCTTC	CASSLRQGGYGYTF
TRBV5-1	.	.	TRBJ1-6	TGCGCCAGCAGCTTGGTTGGGTCGGATGCGGCCCTCCACTTT	CASSLVGSDAALHF
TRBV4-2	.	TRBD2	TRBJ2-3	TGTGCCAGCAGCCTCCGACTAGCGACCACAGATACGCAGTATTTT	CASSLRLATTDTQYF
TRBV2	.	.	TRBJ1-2	TGTGCCAGCAACCAATATCTTACAGGGCAAGGCTACACCTTC	CASNQYLTGQGYTF
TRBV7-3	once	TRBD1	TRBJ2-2	TGTGCCAGCAGCTTAAACCCGGACAGGGCCCTCACCGGGGAGCTGTTTTTT	CASSLNPDRALTGELFF
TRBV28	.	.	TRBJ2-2	TGTGCCAGCAGTTTATACACAGCTTCGAACACCGGGGAGCTGTTTTTT	CASSLYTASNTGELFF
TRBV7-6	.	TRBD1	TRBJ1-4	TGTGCCAGCAGCTCCCGGACAGGGGAATACGAAAAACTGTTTTTT	CASSSRTGEYEKLFF